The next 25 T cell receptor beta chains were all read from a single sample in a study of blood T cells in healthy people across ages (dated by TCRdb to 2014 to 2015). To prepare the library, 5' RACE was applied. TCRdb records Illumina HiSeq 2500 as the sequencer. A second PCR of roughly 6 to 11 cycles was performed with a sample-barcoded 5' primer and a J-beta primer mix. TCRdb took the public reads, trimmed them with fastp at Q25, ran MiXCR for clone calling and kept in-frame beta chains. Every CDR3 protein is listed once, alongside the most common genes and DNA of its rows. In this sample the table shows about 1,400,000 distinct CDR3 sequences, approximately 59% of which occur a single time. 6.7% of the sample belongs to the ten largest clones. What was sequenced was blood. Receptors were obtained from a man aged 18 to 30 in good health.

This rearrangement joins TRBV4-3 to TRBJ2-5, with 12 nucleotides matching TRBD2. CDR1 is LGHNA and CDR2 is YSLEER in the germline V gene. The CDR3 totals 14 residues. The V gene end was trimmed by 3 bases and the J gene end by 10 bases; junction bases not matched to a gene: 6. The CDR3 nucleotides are TGCGCCAGCAGCCAGACCGGACTAGCGGGGCACCAGTACTTC. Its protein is CASSQTGLAGHQYF.

CDR3 protein: CSASDGRGGAGYTF. In DNA form, the CDR3 reads TGCAGTGCTAGTGATGGCAGGGGAGGTGCGGGCTACACCTTC. The chain uses TRBV20-1 and TRBJ1-2, with TRBD1 as a possible D gene (6 bases). Germline loops: CDR1 DFQATT, CDR2 SNEGSKA (reference sequence). The CDR3 is made up of 14 amino acids. V lost 3 bases to trimming and J lost 8 bases, with 19 bases between them.

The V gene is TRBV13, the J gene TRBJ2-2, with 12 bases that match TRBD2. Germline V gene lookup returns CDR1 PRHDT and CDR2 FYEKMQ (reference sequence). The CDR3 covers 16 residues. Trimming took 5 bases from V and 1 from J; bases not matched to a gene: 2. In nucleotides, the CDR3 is TGTGCCAGCAGCCGGGGACTAGCGGGGAACACCGGGGAGCTGTTTTTT. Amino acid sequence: CASSRGLAGNTGELFF.

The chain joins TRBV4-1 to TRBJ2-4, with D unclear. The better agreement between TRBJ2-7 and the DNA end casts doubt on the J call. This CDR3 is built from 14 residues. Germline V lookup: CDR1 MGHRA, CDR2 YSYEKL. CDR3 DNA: TGCGCCAGCAGCCAAGAGGAAACCCCTTACGAGCAGTACTTC. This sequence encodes CASSQEETPYEQYF.

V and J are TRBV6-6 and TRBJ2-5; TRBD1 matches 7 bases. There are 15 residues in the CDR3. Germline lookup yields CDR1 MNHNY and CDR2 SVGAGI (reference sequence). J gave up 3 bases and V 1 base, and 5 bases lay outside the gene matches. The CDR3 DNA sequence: TGTGCCAGCAGTTACTGGGACAGCAGAAAAGAGACCCAGTACTTC. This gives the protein CASSYWDSRKETQYF.

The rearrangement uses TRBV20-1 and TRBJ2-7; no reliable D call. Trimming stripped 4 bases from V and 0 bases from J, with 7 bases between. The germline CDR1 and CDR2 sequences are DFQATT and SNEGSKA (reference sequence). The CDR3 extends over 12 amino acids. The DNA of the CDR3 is TGCAGTGCTACTACTAACTCCTACGAGCAGTACTTC. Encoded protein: CSATTNSYEQYF.

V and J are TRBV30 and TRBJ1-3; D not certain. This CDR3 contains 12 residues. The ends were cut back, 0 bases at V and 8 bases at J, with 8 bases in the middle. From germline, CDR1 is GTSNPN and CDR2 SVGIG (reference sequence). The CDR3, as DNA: TGTGCCTGGAGTGTTTCCCGATACACCATATATTTT. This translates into CAWSVSRYTIYF.

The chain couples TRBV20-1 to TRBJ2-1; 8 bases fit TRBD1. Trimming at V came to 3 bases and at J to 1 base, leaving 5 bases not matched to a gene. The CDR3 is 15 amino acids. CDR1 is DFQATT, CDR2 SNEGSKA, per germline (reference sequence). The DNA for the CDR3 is TGCAGTGCTAGGGAACAGGGGGGATCCTACAATGAGCAGTTCTTC. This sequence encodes CSAREQGGSYNEQFF.

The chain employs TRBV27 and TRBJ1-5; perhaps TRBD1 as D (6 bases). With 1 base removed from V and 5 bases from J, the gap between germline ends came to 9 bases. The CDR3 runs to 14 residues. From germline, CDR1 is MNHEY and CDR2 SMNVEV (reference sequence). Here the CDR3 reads CASSLFGGDQPQHF. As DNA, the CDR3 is TGTGCCAGCAGTTTATTCGGGGGCGATCAGCCCCAGCATTTT.

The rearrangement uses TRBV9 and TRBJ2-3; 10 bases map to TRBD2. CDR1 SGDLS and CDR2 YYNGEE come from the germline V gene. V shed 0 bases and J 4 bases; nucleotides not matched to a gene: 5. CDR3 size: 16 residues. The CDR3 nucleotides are TGTGCCAGCAGCGTAGCGTGGCTAGCGGGGGCAGATACGCAGTATTTT. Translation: CASSVAWLAGADTQYF.

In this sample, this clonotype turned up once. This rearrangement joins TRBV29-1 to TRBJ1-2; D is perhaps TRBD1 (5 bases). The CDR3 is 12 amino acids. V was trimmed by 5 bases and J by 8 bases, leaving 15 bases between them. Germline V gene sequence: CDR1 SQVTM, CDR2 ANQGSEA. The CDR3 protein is CSVFRVTEGYTF. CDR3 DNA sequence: TGCAGCGTTTTCAGGGTCACGGAGGGCTACACCTTC.

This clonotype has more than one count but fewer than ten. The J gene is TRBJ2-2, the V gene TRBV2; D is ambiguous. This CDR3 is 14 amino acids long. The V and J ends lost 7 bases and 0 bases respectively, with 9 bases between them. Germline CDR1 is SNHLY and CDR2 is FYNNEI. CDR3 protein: CASTQESNTGELFF. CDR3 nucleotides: TGTGCCAGCACGCAGGAATCGAACACCGGGGAGCTGTTTTTT.

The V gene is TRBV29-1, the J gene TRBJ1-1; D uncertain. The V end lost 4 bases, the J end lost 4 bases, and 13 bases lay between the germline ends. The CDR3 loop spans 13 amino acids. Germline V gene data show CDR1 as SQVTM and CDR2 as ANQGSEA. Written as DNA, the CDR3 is TGCAGCGTTGTGGTGTATGGTTTCACTGAAGCTTTCTTT. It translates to CSVVVYGFTEAFF.

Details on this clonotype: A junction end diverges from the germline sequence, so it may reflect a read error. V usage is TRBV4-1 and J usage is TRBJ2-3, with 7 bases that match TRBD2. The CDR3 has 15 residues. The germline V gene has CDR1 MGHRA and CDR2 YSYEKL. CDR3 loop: CANSQATSHTDTQYF. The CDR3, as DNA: TGCGCCAACAGCCAAGCGACTAGCCACACAGATACGCAGTATTTT.

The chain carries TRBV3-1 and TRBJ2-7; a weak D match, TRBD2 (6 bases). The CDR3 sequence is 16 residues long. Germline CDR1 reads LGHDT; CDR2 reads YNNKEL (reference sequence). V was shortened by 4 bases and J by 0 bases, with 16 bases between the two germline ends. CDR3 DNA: TGTGCCAGCAGCCGACGTGGGCGGAGGGTCTCCTACGAGCAGTACTTC. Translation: CASSRRGRRVSYEQYF.

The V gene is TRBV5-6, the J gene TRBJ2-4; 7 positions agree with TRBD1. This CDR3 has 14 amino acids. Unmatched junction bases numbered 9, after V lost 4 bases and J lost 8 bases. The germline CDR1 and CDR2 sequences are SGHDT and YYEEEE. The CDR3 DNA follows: TGTGCCAGCAGCGAAACAGGGGAAGAGGACATTCAGTACTTC. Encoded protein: CASSETGEEDIQYF.

In DNA, the CDR3 is TGTGCCAGCAGTTATGACTTGAGTCGGAGCTACACCTTC. Encoded protein: CASSYDLSRSYTF. The V and J genes are TRBV28 and TRBJ1-2, with D unclear. The CDR3 consists of 13 residues. Germline V gives CDR1 MDHEN, CDR2 SYDVKM. The V gene lost 4 bases and the J gene lost 9 bases, with 15 bases spanning the gap.

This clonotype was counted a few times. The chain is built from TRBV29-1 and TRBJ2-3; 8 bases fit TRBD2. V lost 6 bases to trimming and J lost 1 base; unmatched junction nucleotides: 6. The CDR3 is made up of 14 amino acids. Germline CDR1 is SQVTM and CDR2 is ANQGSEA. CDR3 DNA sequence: TGCAGCGTCTATATAGCGGGGCGCACAGATACGCAGTATTTT. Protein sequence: CSVYIAGRTDTQYF.

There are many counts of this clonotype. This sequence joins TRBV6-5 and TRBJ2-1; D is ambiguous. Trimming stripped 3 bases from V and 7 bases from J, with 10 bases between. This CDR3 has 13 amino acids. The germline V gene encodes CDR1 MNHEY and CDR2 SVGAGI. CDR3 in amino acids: CASSYSLGNEQFF. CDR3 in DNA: TGTGCCAGCAGTTATTCTCTAGGGAATGAGCAGTTCTTC.

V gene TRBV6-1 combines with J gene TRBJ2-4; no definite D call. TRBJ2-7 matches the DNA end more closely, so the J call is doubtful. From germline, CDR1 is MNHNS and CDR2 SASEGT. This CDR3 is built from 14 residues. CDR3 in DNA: TGTGCCAGCAGTGAATGGTACAGAGCCTACGAGCAGTACTTC. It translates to CASSEWYRAYEQYF.

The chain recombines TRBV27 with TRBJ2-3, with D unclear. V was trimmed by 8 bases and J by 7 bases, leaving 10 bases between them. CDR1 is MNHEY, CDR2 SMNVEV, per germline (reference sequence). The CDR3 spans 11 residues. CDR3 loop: CASRNVNTQYF. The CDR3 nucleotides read TGTGCCAGCCGTAACGTGAATACGCAGTATTTT.

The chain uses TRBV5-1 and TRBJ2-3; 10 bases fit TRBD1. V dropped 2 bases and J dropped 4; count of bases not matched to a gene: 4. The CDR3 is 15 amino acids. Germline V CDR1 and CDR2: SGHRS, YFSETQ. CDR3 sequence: CASSFSGTGADTQYF. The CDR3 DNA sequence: TGCGCCAGCAGCTTTTCAGGGACAGGGGCAGATACGCAGTATTTT.

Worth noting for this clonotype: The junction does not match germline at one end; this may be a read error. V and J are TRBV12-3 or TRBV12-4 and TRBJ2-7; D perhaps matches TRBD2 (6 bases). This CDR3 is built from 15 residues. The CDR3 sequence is CASNLEAGGAYEQYF. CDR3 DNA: TGTGCCAGCAATTTAGAAGCGGGTGGTGCCTACGAGCAGTACTTC.

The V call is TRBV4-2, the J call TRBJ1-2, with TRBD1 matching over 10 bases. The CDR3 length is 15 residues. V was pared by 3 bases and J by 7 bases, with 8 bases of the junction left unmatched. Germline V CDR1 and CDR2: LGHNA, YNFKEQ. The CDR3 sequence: CASSHPRTGGGGYTF. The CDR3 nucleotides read TGTGCCAGCAGCCACCCTCGGACAGGGGGTGGTGGCTACACCTTC.

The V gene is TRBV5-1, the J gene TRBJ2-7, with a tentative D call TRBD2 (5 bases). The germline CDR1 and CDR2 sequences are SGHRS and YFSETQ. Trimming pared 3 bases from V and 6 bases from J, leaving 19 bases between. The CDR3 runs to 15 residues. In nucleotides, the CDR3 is TGCGCCAGCAGCTCCATTACGAGGGATACTGGCGAGCAGTACTTC. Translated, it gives CASSSITRDTGEQYF. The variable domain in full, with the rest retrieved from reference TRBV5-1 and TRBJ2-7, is KAGVTQTPRYLIKTRGQQVTLSCSPISGHRSVSWYQQTPGQGLQFLFEYFSETQRNKGNFPGRFSGRQFSNSRSEMNVSTLELGDSALYLCASSSITRDTGEQYFGPGTRLTVT.